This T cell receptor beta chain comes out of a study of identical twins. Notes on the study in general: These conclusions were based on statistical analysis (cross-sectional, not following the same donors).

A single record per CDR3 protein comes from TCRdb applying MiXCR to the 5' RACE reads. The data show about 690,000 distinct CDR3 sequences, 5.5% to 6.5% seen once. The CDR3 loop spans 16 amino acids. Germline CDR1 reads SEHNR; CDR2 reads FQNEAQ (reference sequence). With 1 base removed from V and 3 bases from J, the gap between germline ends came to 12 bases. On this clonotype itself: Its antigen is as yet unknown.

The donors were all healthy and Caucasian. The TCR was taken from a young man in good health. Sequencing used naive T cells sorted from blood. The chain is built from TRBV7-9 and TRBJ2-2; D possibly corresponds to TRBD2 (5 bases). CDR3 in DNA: TGTGCCAGCAGCTTAGGGCGAGGAGGCGACACCGGGGAGCTGTTTTTT. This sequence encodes CASSLGRGGDTGELFF.